This T cell receptor (beta chain) originates from a study of blood T cell repertoires in COVID-19. On the study more broadly: PBMCs, B-cell-depleted T cells, or T cells were the source of the cDNA or gDNA that made up the material.

This clone appeared once. Method: immunoSEQ multiplex PCR; TCRdb's copy keeps in-frame clones and lacks some. The sample yields some 100,000 clones, about 91% seen once. V shed 2 bases and J shed 4 bases, with 14 bases lying between them. This CDR3 spans 15 amino acids. Germline CDR1 reads MNHNS; CDR2 reads SASEGT. The chain has TRBV6-1 and TRBJ1-2; maybe TRBD1 (6 bases). The TCR was taken from a man in his fifties or sixties with acute or convalescent COVID-19. The sequenced material came from peripheral blood. In nucleotides, the CDR3 is TGTGCCAGCAGTGAAATTAGAGGACAGATCTATGGCTACACCTTC. Its protein is CASSEIRGQIYGYTF.